This entry lists 7 T cell receptor beta chains sequenced from one sample in a study of shared clonotypes between healthy human individuals. This table comes from immunoSEQ multiplex PCR, and its TCRdb copy is limited to in-frame clones, with some not included. The data hold roughly 2.1 million clones, with approximately 94% observed a single time. Cells designated naive CD8 were CD45RO-negative and were positively selected for CCR7, with terminally differentiated effector memory CD45RA+ cells excluded. The sample taken for sequencing was naive CD8+ T cells from PBMCs. These receptors were taken from a man aged 18 to 30 in good health. Some clones in this sample may be carry-over from other donors' samples.

The V and J genes are TRBV27 and TRBJ2-2; 8 bases align to TRBD2. This CDR3 contains 16 residues. Per germline, CDR1 MNHEY and CDR2 SMNVEV (reference sequence). V trimming: 10 bases; J trimming: 4 bases; junction bases outside the gene matches: 14. CDR3 bases: TGTGCCACCCGGGTGGTAGCGGGATCCCGCACCGGGGAGCTGTTTTTT. This encodes CATRVVAGSRTGELFF.

The chain uses TRBV28 and TRBJ2-7; TRBD1 or TRBD2 may be the D gene (5 bases each). This CDR3 spans 14 amino acids. Looked up from germline, CDR1 is MDHEN and CDR2 is SYDVKM. Deletions cut 7 bases from V and 3 bases from J, with 16 bases between. CDR3 sequence reads: CASTRRGAGYEQYF. CDR3 DNA: TGTGCCAGCACCCGACGGGGCGCAGGCTACGAGCAGTACTTC.

The chain has TRBV7-2 and TRBJ1-1; D is undetermined. V lost 1 base and J lost 4, with 10 bases in between. CDR3 length: 14 residues. CDR1 is SGHTA, CDR2 FQGNSA, per germline. The CDR3 nucleotides are TGTGCCAGCAGCTTAGGGGTAGGATTCACTGAAGCTTTCTTT. Its translation: CASSLGVGFTEAFF.

In the case of this clone: Other DNA sequences in this sample translate to the same CDR3. The gene calls are TRBV19 and TRBJ2-7; 13 bases line up with TRBD2. Germline V gives CDR1 LNHDA, CDR2 SQIVND (reference sequence). Germline trimming cut 5 bases from V and 4 bases from J; bases unmatched to any gene: 5. This CDR3 spans 15 amino acids. As DNA, the CDR3 is TGTGCCAGTAGTCCTGGACTAGCGGGGGAATACGAGCAGTACTTC. This gives the protein CASSPGLAGEYEQYF.

The V and J genes are TRBV25-1 and TRBJ1-2, with D hard to call. V lost 4 bases and J 0 bases, leaving 15 bases between the germline ends. The germline gives CDR1 MGHDK, CDR2 SYGVNS. The CDR3 runs 16 residues. CDR3 bases: TGTGCCAGCAGTGGATCCGGGGTCGGCTCTAACTATGGCTACACCTTC. Its protein product is CASSGSGVGSNYGYTF.

The rearrangement links TRBV7-9 to TRBJ2-5; no firm D call. CDR1 and CDR2 from the germline V gene are SEHNR and FQNEAQ (reference sequence). V was shortened by 3 bases and J by 3 bases, with 14 bases between the two germline ends. The CDR3 sequence is 15 residues long. This CDR3 reads CASSFRQVDEETQYF. The CDR3, as DNA: TGTGCCAGCAGCTTTAGGCAGGTCGATGAAGAGACCCAGTACTTC.

V gene TRBV7-9 combines with J gene TRBJ2-5; tentative D call: TRBD1 (6 bases). The CDR3 is made up of 14 amino acids. Germline CDR1 is SEHNR and CDR2 is FQNEAQ (reference sequence). Trimming removed 5 bases at V and 2 bases at J, with 12 bases between. The CDR3 coding sequence is TGTGCCAGCAGCGTAATGGACAGACAAGAGACCCAGTACTTC. Its protein product is CASSVMDRQETQYF.